Below are 18 T cell receptor beta chains sequenced from a single sample in a study of T cells in pancreatic ductal adenocarcinoma. The assay was immunoSEQ multiplex PCR, and TCRdb's table has in-frame clones only and misses some. The sample lists around 15,000 clones, under 95% occurring once. Selected pancreatic ductal adenocarcinoma patients had undergone surgery without neoadjuvant therapy. The sample consisted of PBMCs. The receptor source for this set is a human donor with pancreatic ductal adenocarcinoma.

The chain recombines TRBV5-1 with TRBJ2-3; TRBD2 agrees at 11 bases. J gave up 5 bases and V 4 bases, and 3 bases lay outside the gene matches. Per germline, CDR1 SGHRS and CDR2 YFSETQ. This CDR3 is 14 amino acids long. The chain's CDR3 is CASSPGLAGDTQYF. CDR3 nucleotides: TGCGCCAGCAGCCCCGGACTAGCGGGAGATACGCAGTATTTT.

The rearrangement uses TRBV6-1 and TRBJ1-5; possibly TRBD1 for D (6 bases). The germline gives CDR1 MNHNS, CDR2 SASEGT. V lost 0 bases and J 3 bases, leaving 12 bases between the germline ends. This CDR3 spans 16 amino acids. The DNA of the CDR3 is TGTGCCAGCAGTGAAGCGTGGTGGACAGACAATCAGCCCCAGCATTTT. Protein: CASSEAWWTDNQPQHF.

This chain connects TRBV7-3 to TRBJ2-3; TRBD1 matches at 10 bases. The germline CDR1 and CDR2 sequences are SGHTA and FQGTGA. This CDR3 has 18 residues. The J segment lost 4 bases and the V segment lost 4 bases, leaving 14 bases of the junction unmatched. CDR3 sequence (DNA): TGTGCCAGCAGCTCCTATGGGACAGGGGCCTCCCAGCCAGATACGCAGTATTTT. Translating gives CASSSYGTGASQPDTQYF. Drawing the rest from reference TRBV7-3 and TRBJ2-3, the complete variable domain is GAGVSQTPSNKVTEKGKYVELRCDPISGHTALYWYRQSLGQGPEFLIYFQGTGAADDSGLPNDRFFAVRPEGSVSTLKIQRTERGDSAVYLCASSSYGTGASQPDTQYFGPGTRLTVL.

This rearrangement joins TRBV6-1 to TRBJ2-7; D gene uncertain. V was trimmed by 7 bases and J by 5 bases, leaving 18 bases between them. Germline V lookup: CDR1 MNHNS, CDR2 SASEGT. CDR3 length: 14 residues. CDR3 sequence reads: CASIRRQRSHEQYF. The CDR3 bases are TGTGCCAGCATTCGCCGGCAGAGGTCCCACGAGCAGTACTTC.

The genes are TRBV6-1 and TRBJ1-5, with D maybe TRBD1 (5 bases). The V end lost 3 bases, the J end lost 6 bases, and 12 bases lay between the germline ends. Germline V CDR1 and CDR2: MNHNS, SASEGT. The CDR3 has 14 residues. CDR3 sequence: CASSERGDGQPQHF. The CDR3 DNA follows: TGTGCCAGCAGTGAGAGGGGTGATGGTCAGCCCCAGCATTTT.

This clone appeared a single time. The rearrangement uses TRBV18 and TRBJ1-6; no clear D. The germline CDR1 and CDR2 sequences are KGHSH and LQKENI. V dropped 3 bases and J dropped 4 bases, with 7 bases sitting between them. The CDR3 totals 14 residues. The CDR3 DNA reads TGTGCCAGCTCACCCGACATATATAATTCACCCCTCCACTTT. Amino acid sequence: CASSPDIYNSPLHF.

The rearrangement joins TRBV7-2 to TRBJ1-2, with 10 positions matching TRBD1. After removal of 0 bases from V and 4 bases from J, the junction contained 5 bases not matched to a gene. The CDR3 totals 16 residues. Germline CDR1 SGHTA, CDR2 FQGNSA. This CDR3 reads CASSLAMGTGAYGYTF. Written as DNA, the CDR3 is TGTGCCAGCAGCTTAGCGATGGGGACAGGGGCCTATGGCTACACCTTC.

This chain joins TRBV11-1 and TRBJ2-7, with D perhaps being TRBD1 or TRBD2 (5 bases each). The CDR3 spans 11 residues. Trimming shortened V by 5 bases and J by 5 bases, and 7 bases separated the two germline ends. Germline lookup yields CDR1 SGHAT and CDR2 FQDESV (reference sequence). The CDR3 nucleotides are TGTGCCAGCAGCATGGGACACGAGCAGTACTTC. Its translation is CASSMGHEQYF.

The chain couples TRBV9 to TRBJ2-5, with unresolved D. Trimming pared 4 bases from V and 1 base from J, leaving 20 bases between. CDR3 length: 17 amino acids. Germline CDR1 and CDR2: SGDLS and YYNGEE. In DNA, the CDR3 is TGTGCCAGCAGCACCCACGATGGACCGGGTCTCCAAGAGACCCAGTACTTC. The encoded protein is CASSTHDGPGLQETQYF.

The chain has TRBV18 and TRBJ2-7; 8 bases map to TRBD1. The J segment lost 6 bases and the V segment lost 0 bases, leaving 7 bases of the junction unmatched. The CDR3 contains 15 residues. Germline lookup yields CDR1 KGHSH and CDR2 LQKENI. The CDR3 coding sequence is TGTGCCAGCTCACCACCCTCAGGGGGCTCCCCCGAGCAGTACTTC. This sequence encodes CASSPPSGGSPEQYF.

The rearrangement uses TRBV6-1 and TRBJ2-7; 13 bases are shared with TRBD2. After removal of 5 bases from V and 5 bases from J, the junction contained 3 bases not matched to a gene. The CDR3 totals 14 residues. The V gene's germline CDR1 is MNHNS and CDR2 SASEGT. The CDR3 region is CASSWTSGSHEQYF. CDR3 coding DNA: TGTGCCAGCAGTTGGACTAGCGGGAGTCACGAGCAGTACTTC.

The chain joins TRBV7-2 to TRBJ1-1; 8 bases are shared with TRBD1. V was pared by 1 base and J by 0 bases, with 10 bases of the junction left unmatched. The germline CDR1 and CDR2 sequences are SGHTA and FQGNSA. CDR3 size: 18 residues. The CDR3 reads CASSLGGPGGALNTEAFF. The CDR3, as DNA: TGTGCCAGCAGCTTAGGGGGTCCAGGGGGCGCGTTGAACACTGAAGCTTTCTTT.

This chain uses TRBV5-1 with TRBJ2-6; 8 bases are a match to TRBD2. This CDR3 region has 19 residues. Germline V gene lookup returns CDR1 SGHRS and CDR2 YFSETQ. The trim removed 0 bases at V and 4 bases at J, leaving 12 bases unmatched. The CDR3 here is CASSLAAGGARAGANVLTF. Here the CDR3 DNA reads TGCGCCAGCAGCTTGGCCGCGGGGGGCGCTAGGGCCGGGGCCAACGTCCTGACTTTC.

The V gene is TRBV4-3, the J gene TRBJ1-2; unclear D gene. Germline CDR1 is LGHNA and CDR2 is YSLEER. This CDR3 contains 16 residues. V dropped 0 bases and J dropped 4 bases, with 15 bases sitting between them. The CDR3 DNA follows: TGCGCCAGCAGCCAAGATAGTGACGGACGATCCTATGGCTACACCTTC. Its translation is CASSQDSDGRSYGYTF.

The gene calls are TRBV2 and TRBJ1-5; D gene uncertain. Germline V gene data show CDR1 as SNHLY and CDR2 as FYNNEI. CDR3 length equals 11 residues. The V end lost 8 bases, the J end lost 2 bases, and 4 bases lay between the germline ends. The CDR3 DNA reads TGTGCCAGCCCCGGCAATCAGCCCCAGCATTTT. The encoded protein is CASPGNQPQHF. Complete variable domain (other parts from reference TRBV2 and TRBJ1-5): EPEVTQTPSHQVTQMGQEVILRCVPISNHLYFYWYRQILGQKVEFLVSFYNNEISEKSEIFDDQFSVERPDGSNFTLKIRSTKLEDSAMYFCASPGNQPQHFGDGTRLSIL.

CDR3 residues: CASSLTSNQPQHF. Here the CDR3 DNA reads TGTGCCAGCAGCTTGACAAGCAATCAGCCCCAGCATTTT. The J gene is TRBJ1-5, the V gene TRBV7-3; D unresolved. The CDR3 consists of 13 residues. Trimming took 3 bases from V and 1 from J, leaving 4 bases between them. Germline assignment: CDR1 SGHTA and CDR2 FQGTGA.

The chain links TRBV7-8 to TRBJ1-1, with D perhaps TRBD1 (5 bases). Trimming left V 3 bases short and J 9 bases short, with 11 bases between. Germline-derived CDR1 and CDR2 are SGHVS and FQNEAQ. This CDR3 has 12 amino acids. CDR3 coding DNA: TGTGCCAGCAGCTTGGTCCAGGGTAAAGCTTTCTTT. This encodes CASSLVQGKAFF. The full variable domain, in which reference TRBV7-8 and TRBJ1-1 provide the parts outside the CDR3, is GAGVSQSPRYKVAKRGQDVALRCDPISGHVSLFWYQQALGQGPEFLTYFQNEAQLDKSGLPSDRFFAERPEGSVSTLKIQRTQQEDSAVYLCASSLVQGKAFFGQGTRLTVV.

This rearrangement joins TRBV6-5 to TRBJ1-1; D is possibly TRBD1 (5 bases). The CDR3 is 13 amino acids. CDR1 and CDR2 from the germline V gene are MNHEY and SVGAGI. V was clipped by 6 bases and J by 5 bases, with 13 bases between them. The CDR3 DNA reads as TGTGCCAGCAGCCCTCTGTGGGGGACTGAAGCTTTCTTT. Translation gives CASSPLWGTEAFF.